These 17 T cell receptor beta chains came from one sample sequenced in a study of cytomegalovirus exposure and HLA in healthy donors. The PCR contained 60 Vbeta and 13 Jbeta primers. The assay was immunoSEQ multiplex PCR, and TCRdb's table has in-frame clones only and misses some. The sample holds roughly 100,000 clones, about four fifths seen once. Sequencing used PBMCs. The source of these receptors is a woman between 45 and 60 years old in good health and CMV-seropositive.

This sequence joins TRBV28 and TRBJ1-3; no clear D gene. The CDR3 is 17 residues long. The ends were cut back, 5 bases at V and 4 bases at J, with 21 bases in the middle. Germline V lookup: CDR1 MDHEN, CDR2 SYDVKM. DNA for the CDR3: TGTGCCAGCAGTACGGATTTTGCACGCTCAGCGGGAAACACCATATATTTT. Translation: CASSTDFARSAGNTIYF.

The CDR3 loop is CASSYRTSGDYEQYF. The CDR3 nucleotides read TGTGCCAGCAGCTACAGGACTAGCGGGGACTACGAGCAGTACTTC. V is TRBV7-9 and J is TRBJ2-7, with 12 positions matching TRBD2. V was clipped by 4 bases and J by 3 bases; unmatched bases: 4. From germline, CDR1 is SEHNR and CDR2 FQNEAQ (reference sequence). The CDR3 is made up of 15 amino acids.

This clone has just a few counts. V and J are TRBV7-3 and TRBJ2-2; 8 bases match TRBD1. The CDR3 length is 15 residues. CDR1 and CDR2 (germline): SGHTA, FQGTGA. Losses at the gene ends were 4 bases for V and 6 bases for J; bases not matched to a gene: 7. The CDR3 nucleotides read TGTGCCAGCAGCTACGGACAGGGACGTGCCGGGGAGCTGTTTTTT. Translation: CASSYGQGRAGELFF. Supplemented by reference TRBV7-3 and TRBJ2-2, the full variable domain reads GAGVSQTPSNKVTEKGKYVELRCDPISGHTALYWYRQSLGQGPEFLIYFQGTGAADDSGLPNDRFFAVRPEGSVSTLKIQRTERGDSAVYLCASSYGQGRAGELFFGEGSRLTVL.

The CDR3 coding sequence is TGTGCCAGTAGACAGGGGGCGTCGAACGTAGGAAATCAGCCCCAGCATTTT. It specifies CASRQGASNVGNQPQHF. V is TRBV19 and J is TRBJ1-5, with 9 bases that match TRBD1. Germline CDR1 LNHDA, CDR2 SQIVND (reference sequence). The CDR3 runs to 17 residues. Trimming cost V 6 bases and J 4 bases; bases outside gene matches: 13.

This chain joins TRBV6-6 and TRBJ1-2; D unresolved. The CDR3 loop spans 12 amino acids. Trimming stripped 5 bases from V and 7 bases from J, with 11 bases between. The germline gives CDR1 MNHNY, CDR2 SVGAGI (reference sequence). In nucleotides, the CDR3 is TGTGCCAGCAGTCCCCTTTCTAGTGGCTACACCTTC. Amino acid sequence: CASSPLSSGYTF.

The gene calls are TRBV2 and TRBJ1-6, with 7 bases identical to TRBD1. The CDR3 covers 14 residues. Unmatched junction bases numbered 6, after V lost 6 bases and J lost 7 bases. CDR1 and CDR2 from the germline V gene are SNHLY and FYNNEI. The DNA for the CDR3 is TGTGCCAGCAGCGAAACAGGGGTAAATTCACCCCTCCACTTT. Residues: CASSETGVNSPLHF. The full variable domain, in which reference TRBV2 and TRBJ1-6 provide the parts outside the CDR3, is EPEVTQTPSHQVTQMGQEVILRCVPISNHLYFYWYRQILGQKVEFLVSFYNNEISEKSEIFDDQFSVERPDGSNFTLKIRSTKLEDSAMYFCASSETGVNSPLHFGNGTRLTVT.

CDR3 in amino acids: CASSLSGRGDGYTF. Written as DNA, the CDR3 is TGTGCCAGCAGCTTATCCGGGAGGGGGGATGGCTACACCTTC. This rearrangement joins TRBV7-3 to TRBJ1-2, with D possibly TRBD1 on 6 matching bases. Germline V gene lookup returns CDR1 SGHTA and CDR2 FQGTGA. The CDR3 sequence is 14 residues long. Trimming shortened V by 2 bases and J by 6 bases, and 13 bases separated the two germline ends.

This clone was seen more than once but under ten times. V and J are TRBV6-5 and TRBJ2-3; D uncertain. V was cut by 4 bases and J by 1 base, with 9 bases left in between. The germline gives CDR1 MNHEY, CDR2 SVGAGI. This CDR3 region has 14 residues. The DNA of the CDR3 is TGTGCCAGCAGTTCGGTGTTCGGCACAGATACGCAGTATTTT. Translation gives CASSSVFGTDTQYF.

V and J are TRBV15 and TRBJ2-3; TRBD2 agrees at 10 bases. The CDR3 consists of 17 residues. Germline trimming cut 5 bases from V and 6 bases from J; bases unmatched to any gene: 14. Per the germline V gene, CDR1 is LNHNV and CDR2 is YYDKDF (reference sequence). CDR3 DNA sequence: TGTGCCACCAGCGTACGTCCGAGCGGGGGGGCCGGGGATACGCAGTATTTT. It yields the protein CATSVRPSGGAGDTQYF.

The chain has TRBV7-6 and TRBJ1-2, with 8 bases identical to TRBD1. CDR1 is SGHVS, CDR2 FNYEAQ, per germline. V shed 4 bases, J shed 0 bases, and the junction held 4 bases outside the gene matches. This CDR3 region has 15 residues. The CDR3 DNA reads TGTGCCAGCAGCTGGGACAGGCAAGCTAACTATGGCTACACCTTC. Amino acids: CASSWDRQANYGYTF.

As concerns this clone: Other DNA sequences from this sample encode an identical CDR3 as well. CDR3 DNA: TGTGCCAGCAGCTTACGGGGGGGATACAATGAGCAGTTCTTC. Its translation: CASSLRGGYNEQFF. V is TRBV7-3 and J is TRBJ2-1; TRBD2 matches at 8 bases. CDR1 and CDR2 from the germline V gene are SGHTA and FQGTGA. The CDR3 is 14 residues long. J was trimmed by 4 bases and V by 2 bases; bases with no gene match: 1.

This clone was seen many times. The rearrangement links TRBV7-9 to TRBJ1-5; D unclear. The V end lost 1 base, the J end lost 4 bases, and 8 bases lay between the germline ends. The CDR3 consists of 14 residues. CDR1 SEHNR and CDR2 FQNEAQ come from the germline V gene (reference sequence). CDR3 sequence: CASSLGQSNQPQHF. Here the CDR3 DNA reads TGTGCCAGCAGCTTAGGGCAGTCAAATCAGCCCCAGCATTTT.

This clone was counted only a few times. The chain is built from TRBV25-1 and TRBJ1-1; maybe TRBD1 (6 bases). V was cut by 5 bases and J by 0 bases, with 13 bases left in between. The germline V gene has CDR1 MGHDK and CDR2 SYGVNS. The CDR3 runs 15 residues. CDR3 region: CASSPGTPMNTEAFF. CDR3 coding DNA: TGTGCCAGCAGTCCAGGGACACCAATGAACACTGAAGCTTTCTTT.

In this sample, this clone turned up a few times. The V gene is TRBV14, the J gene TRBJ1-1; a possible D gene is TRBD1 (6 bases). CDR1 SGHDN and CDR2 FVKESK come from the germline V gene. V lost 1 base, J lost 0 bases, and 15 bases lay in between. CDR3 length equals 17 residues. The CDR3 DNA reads TGTGCCAGCAGCCAAGTAGGGCAGGGGCCTTTGAACACTGAAGCTTTCTTT. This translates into CASSQVGQGPLNTEAFF.

CDR3 residues: CASAGLSLGQPQHF. The DNA for the CDR3 is TGTGCCAGTGCAGGGTTGTCTTTAGGCCAGCCCCAGCATTTT. J is TRBJ1-5 and V is TRBV6-1; tentatively, D is TRBD1 (5 bases). The V end lost 9 bases, the J end lost 7 bases, and 19 bases lay between the germline ends. This CDR3 has 14 amino acids. Germline lookup yields CDR1 MNHNS and CDR2 SASEGT.

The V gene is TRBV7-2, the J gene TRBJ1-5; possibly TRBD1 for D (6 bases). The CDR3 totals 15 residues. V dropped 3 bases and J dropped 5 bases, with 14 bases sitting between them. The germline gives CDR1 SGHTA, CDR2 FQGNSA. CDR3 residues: CASSLDSLAHQPQHF. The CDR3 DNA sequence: TGTGCCAGCAGCTTGGACAGCTTAGCCCATCAGCCCCAGCATTTT.

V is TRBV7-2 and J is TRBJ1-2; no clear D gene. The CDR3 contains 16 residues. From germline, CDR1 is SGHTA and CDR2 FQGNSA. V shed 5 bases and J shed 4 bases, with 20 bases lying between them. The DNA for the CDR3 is TGTGCCAGCAGCCTAGGGCCCCCAACCGGAGGCTATGGCTACACCTTC. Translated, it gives CASSLGPPTGGYGYTF.